The entry that follows covers one T cell receptor (beta chain) sequence. The target antigen is unknown. An equimolar mix of two oligonucleotides served as the beta constant-region primer for TRBC1 and TRBC2. Nested alpha and beta constant-region primers with the SP2 primer drove four PCR rounds on ligated cDNA. The cDNA 3' end received a ligated single-stranded oligonucleotide carrying the SP2 primer and a 12-nucleotide UMI. Each CDR3 protein is one row after TCRdb ran MiXCR on the UMI-ligation and nested PCR reads. This repertoire shows roughly 100,000 distinct CDR3 sequences, approximately 15% found once; its top ten account for about 3%. The data originate from a study of naive and memory T cell subsets. Overall study findings and caveats: Diversity fell and Gini index rose from naive through CM, EM, EMRA. Over 85% of naive TCR sequences appeared only once after error correction, unlike memory subsets. TCR abundance followed a power law differing between naive and memory subsets. A few larger clonotypes appeared in naive repertoires, especially CD8, possibly memory cells re-expressing CD45RA.

Losses at the gene ends were 1 base for V and 10 bases for J; bases not matched to a gene: 8. Germline values: CDR1 SEHNR, CDR2 FQNEAQ (reference sequence). CDR3 length: 14 residues. The chain has TRBV7-9 and TRBJ1-2, with 8 bases lining up with TRBD1. The receptor comes from a human donor in good health. Material: naive CD8+ T cells from blood. Here the CDR3 reads CASSLGQGALDYTF. For the CDR3, the DNA is TGTGCCAGCAGCTTAGGCCAGGGGGCACTCGACTACACCTTC.